This TCR beta chain emerged from a study of T cells in Graves' hyperthyroidism and ophthalmopathy. The study's findings and limits: Median prediction lead before ophthalmopathy onset was around 7 months with the model.

The germline gives CDR1 MDHEN, CDR2 SYDVKM. V was shortened by 5 bases and J by 0 bases, with 14 bases between the two germline ends. The CDR3 length is 15 residues. This clonotype was detected many times. Its antigen is unknown. There were TCR beta CDR3 regions amplified from RNA transcripts. TCR CDR3 regions were first amplified by RT-PCR with HTBI primers. TCRdb analysed the multiplex PCR reads with MiXCR anew, one entry per CDR3 protein. Of 300,000 to 500,000 distinct CDR3 sequences listed, around an eighth are singletons. The genes are TRBV28 and TRBJ2-7, with a tentative D call TRBD1 (5 bases). The sample taken for sequencing was blood. The receptor was derived from a man aged 45-65 years with Graves' ophthalmopathy. The CDR3: CASSARTIASYEQYF. The CDR3 DNA follows: TGTGCCAGCAGTGCACGGACAATCGCCTCCTACGAGCAGTACTTC.